The T cell receptor beta chain under discussion was sequenced for a study of CD8 T cells in Susac syndrome. V trimming: 4 bases; J trimming: 10 bases; junction bases outside the gene matches: 16. The CDR3 length is 16 residues. Germline assignment: CDR1 LGHNT and CDR2 FRNRAP. RNA, at about 0.45 to 1 ug, was reverse transcribed with random hexamers. One entry per CDR3 protein results from TCRdb running MiXCR on the immunoSEQ multiplex PCR reads. The table lists tens of thousands of distinct CDR3 sequences, 75% to 95% of them singletons, with under 0.6% in the top ten. CD8+ and CD4+ T cells circulating in blood were sequenced for TCR beta. The CD8+ and CD4+ T cells were negatively isolated, with the TEMRA cells enriched by FACS.

The sequenced sample consisted of CD8+ T cells from PBMCs. This sequence was found in a human donor with multiple sclerosis. J is TRBJ1-5 and V is TRBV12-5; 7 nucleotides line up with TRBD1. In nucleotides, the CDR3 is TGTGCTAGTGGTTACCGACAGGGTCCCCGTATCAGCCCCCAGCATTTT. Translation: CASGYRQGPRISPQHF. The full variable domain, rest sourced from reference TRBV12-5 and TRBJ1-5, is DARVTQTPRHKVTEMGQEVTMRCQPILGHNTVFWYRQTMMQGLELLAYFRNRAPLDDSGMPKDRFSAEMPDATLATLKIQPSEPRDSAVYFCASGYRQGPRISPQHFGDGTRLSIL.